This TCR beta chain appears in the sequencing data of a study of cytomegalovirus exposure and HLA in healthy donors. The study ran its PCR with 60 Vbeta and 13 Jbeta primers. Clones were sequenced by immunoSEQ multiplex PCR, and TCRdb holds only the in-frame ones, with some missing. The sample holds some 190,000 clones; roughly 81% are singletons and the top ten take over 2%. Germline V gene sequence: CDR1 MNHEY, CDR2 SMNVEV (reference sequence). With V trimmed by 5 bases and J by 5 bases, 3 bases remained unmatched. CDR3 length equals 14 residues. Sequencing was done on a sample of PBMCs. The chain joins TRBV27 to TRBJ2-5; 12 bases are shared with TRBD2. This receptor was taken from a woman aged 25 to 39 in good health and CMV-seropositive. CDR3 sequence: CASSRTSGRETQYF. CDR3 DNA sequence: TGTGCCAGCAGTCGAACTAGCGGGAGGGAGACCCAGTACTTC.